The clone carrying this T cell receptor (beta chain) was seen more than once but under ten times. The antigen is undetermined. Possible read error: a much larger clone is one base away. Other DNA sequences of this sample code for an identical CDR3. This sample stems from a study of shared clonotypes between healthy human individuals. Study-wide findings and caveats: Generally, estimated richness proved larger in naive subsets than it did in memory subsets.

For each subset, genomic DNA was distributed in equal portions over several immunoSEQ plates. The protocol was immunoSEQ multiplex PCR, while the TCRdb copy is restricted to in-frame clones and leaves out a portion. The table shows 550,000 to 850,000 clones, with around two thirds occurring only once. Sequenced input: memory CD4+ T cells sorted from blood. Subset: CD45RA-negative fraction. The clonotype was recovered from a woman aged 25-40 years in good health.

The CDR3 loop is CASSLRTDTQYF. Here the CDR3 DNA reads TGTGCCAGCAGCTTAAGGACAGATACGCAGTATTTT. The J gene is TRBJ2-3, the V gene TRBV11-2, with unresolved D. The germline CDR1 and CDR2 sequences are SGHAT and FQNNGV. V was pared by 2 bases and J by 3 bases, with 3 bases between. This CDR3 has 12 amino acids.